This is a list of T cell receptor beta chains from one sample in a study of T cell repertoires in cytomegalovirus infection. TCRdb re-called the reads with MiXCR, one entry per CDR3 protein. Of about 130,000 distinct CDR3 sequences in the sample, roughly 9% were seen once. The specimen was PBMCs. Every receptor here comes from a human donor in good health (CMV status not recorded). Some clones in this sample may be carry-over from other donors' samples. Both conserved end residues are part of each CDR3. D genes are given only for firm matches. A clone size is listed for some rows: how often the clone was seen (once, few, many), or a class if it is expanded.

size: many
V: TRBV29-1
D: .
J: TRBJ1-1
CDR3: CSGETNGEAFF
DNA: TGCAGCGGTGAGACGAACGGTGAAGCTTTCTTT

size: .
V: TRBV13
D: .
J: TRBJ2-3
CDR3: CASSPLRDQAWDTQYF
DNA: TGTGCCAGCAGCCCCCTCCGGGACCAAGCTTGGGATACGCAGTATTTT

size: many
V: TRBV7-2
D: .
J: TRBJ1-1
CDR3: CASSSGRRVFF
DNA: TGTGCCAGCAGCAGTGGGAGAAGGGTTTTCTTT

size: many
V: TRBV7-6
D: .
J: TRBJ2-5
CDR3: CASTPTVETQYF
DNA: TGTGCCAGCACCCCTACCGTGGAGACCCAGTACTTC

size: once
V: TRBV2
D: .
J: TRBJ1-3
CDR3: CASRSLDIGNTIYF
DNA: TGTGCCAGCAGGTCGTTGGACATTGGAAACACCATATATTTT

size: many
V: TRBV5-5
D: .
J: TRBJ2-7
CDR3: CASSLAPTYEQYF
DNA: TGTGCCAGCAGCTTGGCGCCCACCTACGAGCAGTACTTC

size: many
V: TRBV28
D: .
J: TRBJ1-2
CDR3: CASSFQIYGYTF
DNA: TGTGCCAGCAGTTTCCAGATCTATGGCTACACCTTC

size: many
V: TRBV7-8
D: .
J: TRBJ1-5
CDR3: CASSLGLSSNQPQHF
DNA: TGTGCCAGCAGCTTAGGTCTCTCTAGCAATCAGCCCCAGCATTTT

size: many
V: TRBV2
D: .
J: TRBJ2-4
CDR3: CASRRTEAKNIQYF
DNA: TGTGCCAGCAGACGGACCGAGGCCAAAAACATTCAGTACTTC

size: many
V: TRBV5-1
D: .
J: TRBJ2-7
CDR3: CASSSRTGRVDEQYF
DNA: TGCGCCAGCAGCTCACGGACAGGGAGGGTCGACGAGCAGTACTTC

size: many
V: TRBV7-2
D: TRBD2
J: TRBJ2-7
CDR3: CASSLAAAGDIYEQYF
DNA: TGTGCCAGCAGCTTAGCCGCGGCGGGGGATATCTACGAGCAGTACTTC

size: .
V: TRBV7-3
D: TRBD2
J: TRBJ2-3
CDR3: CASSLRSGGATDTQYF
DNA: TGTGCCAGCAGCTTACGGAGCGGGGGGGCCACAGATACGCAGTATTTT

size: many
V: TRBV29-1
D: TRBD1
J: TRBJ1-4
CDR3: CSVAGGWGNEKLFF
DNA: TGCAGCGTTGCAGGGGGCTGGGGAAATGAAAAACTGTTTTTT

size: many
V: TRBV7-2
D: .
J: TRBJ2-1
CDR3: CASSFYFGTDYNEQFF
DNA: TGTGCCAGCAGCTTTTATTTTGGCACAGATTACAATGAGCAGTTCTTC

size: few
V: TRBV12-3/TRBV12-4
D: .
J: TRBJ1-1
CDR3: CASSLRTANTEAFF
DNA: TGTGCCAGCAGTTTAAGGACAGCGAACACTGAAGCTTTCTTT

size: many
V: TRBV28
D: .
J: TRBJ1-1
CDR3: CASSSPPEYLNTEAFF
DNA: TGTGCCAGCAGTTCCCCTCCGGAGTACCTGAACACTGAAGCTTTCTTT

size: .
V: TRBV7-8
D: TRBD2
J: TRBJ2-5
CDR3: CASSLRSRNWRGGGGPKETQYF
DNA: TGTGCCAGCAGCTTAAGATCCCGGAATTGGCGGGGGGGGGGGGGGCCGAAGGAGACCCAGTACTTC

size: many
V: TRBV6-1
D: .
J: TRBJ1-4
CDR3: CASSEQGEKLFF
DNA: TGTGCCAGCAGTGAACAAGGTGAAAAACTGTTTTTT

size: few
V: TRBV20-1
D: TRBD2
J: TRBJ2-2
CDR3: CSARLAGARGGELFF
DNA: TGCAGTGCAAGACTAGCGGGGGCCAGGGGCGGGGAGCTGTTTTTT

size: few
V: TRBV20-1
D: .
J: TRBJ1-1
CDR3: CSARDRTANTEAFF
DNA: TGCAGTGCTAGAGATCGAACAGCCAACACTGAAGCTTTCTTT

size: many
V: TRBV7-3
D: .
J: TRBJ2-2
CDR3: CASSFDRAGELFF
DNA: TGTGCCAGCAGCTTCGACAGAGCCGGGGAGCTGTTTTTT

size: .
V: TRBV12-3/TRBV12-4
D: TRBD1
J: TRBJ1-1
CDR3: CASSLVGGLYTEAFF
DNA: TGTGCCAGCAGTTTAGTAGGGGGCTTATACACTGAAGCTTTCTTT

size: few
V: TRBV20-1
D: TRBD2
J: TRBJ2-3
CDR3: CSASVGGAGDTQYF
DNA: TGCAGTGCTAGTGTCGGGGGGGCTGGAGATACGCAGTATTTT

size: many
V: TRBV10-3
D: .
J: TRBJ1-1
CDR3: CAITAGNTEAFF
DNA: TGTGCCATCACAGCAGGGAACACTGAAGCTTTCTTT

size: few
V: TRBV9
D: TRBD2
J: TRBJ2-1
CDR3: CASSPGTSANNEQFF
DNA: TGTGCCAGCAGCCCCGGGACTAGCGCTAACAATGAGCAGTTCTTC

size: few
V: TRBV9
D: TRBD1
J: TRBJ1-5
CDR3: CASSVDDRGQSQPQHF
DNA: TGTGCCAGCAGCGTAGATGACAGGGGGCAGTCCCAGCCCCAGCATTTT

size: .
V: TRBV5-1
D: .
J: TRBJ1-1
CDR3: CASSAGIGTEAFF
DNA: TGCGCCAGCAGCGCCGGCATCGGAACTGAAGCTTTCTTT

size: many
V: TRBV28
D: .
J: TRBJ2-3
CDR3: CASSSTRDTQYF
DNA: TGTGCCAGCAGTTCAACTAGAGATACGCAGTATTTT

size: many
V: TRBV10-3
D: .
J: TRBJ1-1
CDR3: CAISSPGQNTEAFF
DNA: TGTGCCATCAGTTCCCCGGGACAGAACACTGAAGCTTTCTTT

size: many
V: TRBV6-5
D: .
J: TRBJ1-1
CDR3: CASSYSYRNTEAFF
DNA: TGTGCCAGCAGTTACTCCTATCGGAACACTGAAGCTTTCTTT

size: .
V: TRBV10-2
D: .
J: TRBJ2-2
CDR3: CASIPTRNTGELFF
DNA: TGCGCCAGCATCCCGACTAGGAACACCGGGGAGCTGTTTTTT

size: many
V: TRBV29-1
D: .
J: TRBJ1-1
CDR3: CSVSENTEAFF
DNA: TGCAGCGTTTCAGAAAACACTGAAGCTTTCTTT

size: many
V: TRBV5-8
D: .
J: TRBJ2-4
CDR3: CASSLGGRNIQYF
DNA: TGTGCCAGCAGCTTAGGTGGGAGAAACATTCAGTACTTC

size: many
V: TRBV3-1
D: TRBD2
J: TRBJ2-1
CDR3: CASSLTKGLVNEQFF
DNA: TGTGCCAGCAGCCTGACTAAGGGACTAGTCAATGAGCAGTTCTTC

size: few
V: TRBV12-3/TRBV12-4
D: TRBD1
J: TRBJ1-1
CDR3: CASTEDRGFTEAFF
DNA: TGTGCCAGCACCGAAGACAGGGGATTCACTGAAGCTTTCTTT

size: .
V: TRBV28
D: .
J: TRBJ2-4
CDR3: CASSSAGTVNIQYF
DNA: TGTGCCAGCAGTTCGGCCGGCACAGTAAACATTCAGTACTTC

size: .
V: TRBV5-1
D: .
J: TRBJ2-6
CDR3: CASSLRGPSGANVLTF
DNA: TGCGCCAGCAGCCTGCGCGGGCCCTCTGGGGCCAACGTCCTGACTTTC

size: many
V: TRBV11-2
D: .
J: TRBJ1-5
CDR3: CASSFGTDQPQHF
DNA: TGTGCCAGCAGCTTTGGGACGGATCAGCCCCAGCATTTT

size: many
V: TRBV7-8
D: .
J: TRBJ1-1
CDR3: CASSSSGFMNTEAFF
DNA: TGTGCCAGCAGCTCGTCAGGGTTCATGAACACTGAAGCTTTCTTT

size: many
V: TRBV7-8
D: TRBD1
J: TRBJ1-1
CDR3: CASMVGTGGQKTEAFF
DNA: TGTGCCAGCATGGTAGGGACAGGGGGCCAGAAAACTGAAGCTTTCTTT

size: .
V: TRBV19
D: .
J: TRBJ2-3
CDR3: CASSIFAGAGRTDTQYF
DNA: TGTGCCAGTAGTATCTTCGCTGGGGCGGGACGCACAGATACGCAGTATTTT

size: many
V: TRBV12-3/TRBV12-4
D: .
J: TRBJ2-7
CDR3: CASSFFPGRSYEQYF
DNA: TGTGCCAGCAGTTTTTTTCCAGGGCGCTCCTACGAGCAGTACTTC

size: many
V: TRBV7-2
D: .
J: TRBJ1-2
CDR3: CASSLEPGVHYGYTF
DNA: TGTGCCAGCAGCTTAGAACCGGGTGTCCACTATGGCTACACCTTC

size: few
V: TRBV4-1
D: .
J: TRBJ2-7
CDR3: CASSQPTHRSEQYF
DNA: TGCGCCAGCAGCCAACCGACTCACAGGTCCGAGCAGTACTTC

size: many
V: TRBV7-2
D: TRBD1
J: TRBJ1-2
CDR3: CASSYAQGASGYTF
DNA: TGTGCCAGCAGCTACGCCCAGGGGGCTAGCGGCTACACCTTC

size: many
V: TRBV7-2
D: .
J: TRBJ2-7
CDR3: CASSSRDNHYEQYF
DNA: TGTGCCAGCAGCTCCCGGGACAACCACTACGAGCAGTACTTC

size: few
V: TRBV2
D: .
J: TRBJ2-5
CDR3: CASSGEQGGETQYF
DNA: TGTGCCAGCAGTGGAGAACAGGGAGGTGAGACCCAGTACTTC

size: many
V: TRBV24-1
D: TRBD1
J: TRBJ2-1
CDR3: CATSDYRDRLNAQFF
DNA: TGTGCCACCAGTGATTACCGGGACAGACTTAATGCGCAGTTCTTC

size: few
V: TRBV29-1
D: .
J: TRBJ1-1
CDR3: CSGNSIMNTEAFF
DNA: TGCAGCGGAAACAGCATTATGAACACTGAAGCTTTCTTT

size: .
V: TRBV19
D: .
J: TRBJ1-5
CDR3: CASSIGEYPNQPQHF
DNA: TGTGCCAGTAGTATCGGGGAGTATCCAAATCAGCCCCAGCATTTT

size: few
V: TRBV6-2/TRBV6-3
D: TRBD1
J: TRBJ1-1
CDR3: CASKKTGDAEAFF
DNA: TGTGCCAGCAAAAAAACAGGGGACGCTGAAGCTTTCTTT

size: .
V: TRBV29-1
D: .
J: TRBJ1-5
CDR3: CSARISEGSNQPQHF
DNA: TGCAGCGCCCGGATATCCGAGGGGAGCAATCAGCCCCAGCATTTT

size: many
V: TRBV24-1
D: .
J: TRBJ1-5
CDR3: CAPQPQHF
DNA: TGTGCCCCTCAGCCCCAGCATTTT

size: .
V: TRBV5-6
D: .
J: TRBJ1-1
CDR3: CASSPLQLNTEAFF
DNA: TGTGCCAGCAGCCCGCTACAGCTGAACACTGAAGCTTTCTTT

size: many
V: TRBV19
D: .
J: TRBJ2-4
CDR3: CASSIEGLGPKNIQYF
DNA: TGTGCCAGTAGTATAGAAGGGCTTGGACCCAAAAACATTCAGTACTTC